This TCR beta chain was obtained from a study of cytomegalovirus exposure and HLA in healthy donors. Findings and limits, study-wide: In presence/absence analyses, roughly uniform sequencing depth across donors was assumed. A later analysis associated 15,000 to 20,000 TCR beta sequences with HLA alleles at a 0.05 false discovery rate.

On this clone: The target antigen is unknown.

PCR involved 60 Vbeta and 13 Jbeta primers. Clones were sequenced by immunoSEQ multiplex PCR, and TCRdb holds only the in-frame ones, with some missing. The sample holds 100,000 to 120,000 clones, approximately 79% seen once. Germline assignment: CDR1 SNHLY and CDR2 FYNNEI. With 5 bases removed from V and 0 bases from J, the gap between germline ends came to 16 bases. The CDR3 is made up of 16 amino acids. V gene TRBV2 combines with J gene TRBJ1-1; D is perhaps TRBD1 (5 bases). The source is a man under 40 in good health and CMV-seropositive. The specimen was PBMCs. The CDR3 bases are TGTGCCAGCAGTTTTTCATCCAGGGAAATGAACACTGAAGCTTTCTTT. The encoded protein is CASSFSSREMNTEAFF.